The rows below give T cell receptor beta chains drawn from one sample of a study of shared clonotypes between healthy human individuals. The data were produced by immunoSEQ multiplex PCR, yet TCRdb's version contains in-frame clones alone and is incomplete. The sample shows approximately 2,000,000 clones, roughly 95% of them seen only once. What was sequenced was naive CD8+ T cells from PBMCs. The origin of the receptors is a man aged 18 to 35 in good health. Some clones in this sample may be carry-over from other donors' samples. CDR3s include the opening cysteine and the closing phenylalanine or tryptophan. D genes are given only for firm matches. Where a row states a size, it is once, few, many or the class of an expanded clone; other rows omit it.

TRBV6-5	NA	TRBJ2-3	TRBD2	CASWVAGSTDTQYF	TGTGCCAGCTGGGTAGCGGGAAGCACAGATACGCAGTATTTT
TRBV7-9	NA	TRBJ2-5	TRBD1	CASRPGQPRETQYF	TGTGCCAGCAGACCGGGACAGCCAAGGGAGACCCAGTACTTC
TRBV2	NA	TRBJ2-1	NA	CASSEVVNEQFF	TGTGCCAGCAGTGAGGTTGTAAATGAGCAGTTCTTC
TRBV7-9	NA	TRBJ2-1	NA	CASSSASREQFF	TGTGCCAGCAGCTCGGCTAGTCGGGAGCAGTTCTTC
TRBV25-1	NA	TRBJ1-5	NA	CASSEWGDNQPQHF	TGTGCCAGCAGTGAATGGGGGGACAATCAGCCCCAGCATTTT
TRBV21-1	NA	TRBJ2-5	NA	CASSKSPLAGGPQETQYF	TGTGCCAGCAGCAAATCCCCGCTAGCGGGAGGCCCCCAAGAGACCCAGTACTTC
TRBV28	NA	TRBJ2-1	NA	CASSLALKSYNEQFF	TGTGCCAGCAGTCTCGCCCTGAAGTCCTACAATGAGCAGTTCTTC
TRBV7-9	NA	TRBJ2-1	NA	CASNIGVEQFF	TGTGCCAGCAACATAGGGGTAGAGCAGTTCTTC
TRBV5-8	NA	TRBJ2-7	TRBD2	CASSQRGGPGVPYEQYF	TGTGCCAGCAGCCAACGGGGGGGACCCGGAGTTCCCTACGAGCAGTACTTC
TRBV5-1	NA	TRBJ2-2	TRBD1	CASSLARQGGGTGELFF	TGCGCCAGCAGCTTGGCCCGACAGGGGGGCGGCACCGGGGAGCTGTTTTTT
TRBV28	NA	TRBJ1-1	NA	CASSLSGGTEAFF	TGTGCCAGCAGTTTATCGGGCGGAACTGAAGCTTTCTTT
TRBV27	NA	TRBJ2-2	NA	CASSLRTENTGELFF	TGTGCCAGCAGTTTAAGGACAGAGAACACCGGGGAGCTGTTTTTT
TRBV11-2	NA	TRBJ2-5	NA	CASSSRGVLGETQYF	TGTGCCAGCAGCTCCAGAGGGGTCCTGGGAGAGACCCAGTACTTC
TRBV6-1	once	TRBJ2-3	NA	CASSAPSLSTDTQYF	TGTGCCAGCAGTGCGCCCAGCTTATCCACAGATACGCAGTATTTT
TRBV5-8	NA	TRBJ2-5	NA	CASSLVADQETQYF	TGTGCCAGCAGCTTGGTAGCAGACCAAGAGACCCAGTACTTC
TRBV5-1	NA	TRBJ2-7	NA	CASSWDGGEQYF	TGCGCCAGCAGCTGGGACGGGGGCGAGCAGTACTTC
TRBV15	NA	TRBJ2-7	NA	CATGPGVGPYEQYF	TGTGCCACCGGGCCGGGGGTCGGTCCCTACGAGCAGTACTTC
TRBV5-1	NA	TRBJ1-1	NA	CASSWAKEGGTEAFF	TGCGCCAGCAGCTGGGCGAAGGAAGGGGGCACTGAAGCTTTCTTT
TRBV6-1	NA	TRBJ2-7	NA	CASTGLDYEQYF	TGTGCCAGCACTGGACTCGATTACGAGCAGTACTTC
TRBV27	NA	TRBJ2-3	TRBD2	CASSELSSGRGDTQYF	TGTGCCAGCAGTGAGCTATCTAGCGGTCGGGGAGATACGCAGTATTTT
TRBV4-3	NA	TRBJ1-1	TRBD1	CASSQETGGYTEAFF	TGCGCCAGCAGCCAAGAGACAGGGGGCTACACTGAAGCTTTCTTT
TRBV27	NA	TRBJ1-2	NA	CASSPRQNRLHGYTF	TGTGCCAGCAGTCCGCGACAGAATCGACTGCATGGCTACACCTTC
TRBV9	NA	TRBJ2-6	NA	CASSSETSSGANVLTF	TGTGCCAGCAGCTCTGAGACGAGCTCTGGGGCCAACGTCCTGACTTTC
TRBV15	NA	TRBJ2-3	NA	CATSRDLDLADTQYF	TGTGCCACCAGCAGAGATCTCGACCTAGCGGATACGCAGTATTTT
TRBV28	NA	TRBJ2-3	TRBD2	CASSLLRGTDTQYF	TGTGCCAGCAGTTTATTGCGGGGGACGGATACGCAGTATTTT
TRBV7-9	once	TRBJ1-1	NA	CASSLAALEAFF	TGTGCCAGCAGCTTAGCCGCGCTTGAAGCTTTCTTT
TRBV15	NA	TRBJ1-2	TRBD1	CATSRTTGDGYTF	TGTGCCACCAGCAGAACAACAGGGGACGGCTACACCTTC
TRBV19	NA	TRBJ2-2	NA	CASSIVQGGTGELFF	TGTGCCAGTAGTATCGTCCAGGGTGGAACCGGGGAGCTGTTTTTT
TRBV27	once	TRBJ2-1	TRBD1	CASSRGPGQGDNEQFF	TGTGCCAGCAGTAGGGGGCCAGGACAGGGTGACAATGAGCAGTTCTTC
TRBV11-2	few	TRBJ2-7	NA	CASSDGPESTYEQYF	TGTGCCAGCAGCGATGGACCCGAATCGACCTACGAGCAGTACTTC
TRBV7-2	NA	TRBJ2-5	NA	CASSLVLTQETQYF	TGTGCCAGCAGCTTAGTTCTCACCCAAGAGACCCAGTACTTC
TRBV7-9	NA	TRBJ2-5	TRBD1	CASSEIRDREKYYF	TGTGCCAGCAGCGAAATCCGGGACAGGGAGAAGTACTACTTC
TRBV29-1	NA	TRBJ1-1	NA	CSARPGGMNTEAFF	TGCAGCGCCCGACCTGGCGGTATGAACACTGAAGCTTTCTTT
TRBV11-3	NA	TRBJ2-2	TRBD1	CASSSHRGSNTGELFF	TGTGCCAGCAGCTCTCACAGGGGTTCGAACACCGGGGAGCTGTTTTTT
TRBV29-1	NA	TRBJ2-7	TRBD2	CSVILAGRPSYEQYF	TGCAGCGTTATACTAGCGGGACGACCCTCCTACGAGCAGTACTTC
TRBV28	NA	TRBJ2-1	TRBD2	CASSFFRAGSSYNEQFF	TGTGCCAGCAGCTTTTTCCGAGCGGGAAGCTCCTACAATGAGCAGTTCTTC
TRBV11-3	NA	TRBJ2-1	TRBD2	CASSFRTSGSYNEQFF	TGTGCCAGCAGCTTTAGGACTAGCGGGAGCTACAATGAGCAGTTCTTC
TRBV28	NA	TRBJ2-7	NA	CASSLGLSAYEQYF	TGTGCCAGCAGTTTGGGACTCTCGGCCTACGAGCAGTACTTC
TRBV27	NA	TRBJ2-7	TRBD1	CASSRDSYEQYF	TGTGCCAGCAGCAGGGACAGCTACGAGCAGTACTTC
TRBV5-1	NA	TRBJ1-2	NA	CASSGTLGAYGYTF	TGCGCCAGCAGCGGAACCCTAGGGGCCTATGGCTACACCTTC
TRBV11-2	NA	TRBJ1-3	NA	CASSSLRSGNTIYF	TGTGCCAGCAGCTCTCTCAGATCTGGAAACACCATATATTTT
TRBV7-6	NA	TRBJ2-7	TRBD1	CASSRGPGQGYEQYF	TGTGCCAGCAGCAGAGGCCCGGGACAGGGCTACGAGCAGTACTTC
TRBV9	NA	TRBJ1-2	NA	CASSSGSLGYGYTF	TGTGCCAGCAGCTCCGGGTCGCTCGGATATGGCTACACCTTC
TRBV28	once	TRBJ2-1	TRBD2	CASSLRGLAGQDNEQFF	TGTGCCAGCAGTTTACGGGGACTAGCGGGTCAAGACAATGAGCAGTTCTTC
TRBV7-9	NA	TRBJ2-4	TRBD2	CASSLARGTPGEAKNIQYF	TGTGCCAGCAGCTTAGCGCGGGGGACCCCGGGGGAGGCCAAAAACATTCAGTACTTC
TRBV10-3	NA	TRBJ2-1	NA	CAIRRDGNEQFF	TGTGCCATCAGGCGGGATGGGAATGAGCAGTTCTTC
TRBV6-5	once	TRBJ2-1	NA	CASSSRGPNNEQFF	TGTGCCAGCAGTTCCCGAGGACCTAACAATGAGCAGTTCTTC